This TCR beta chain was sequenced for a study of early T cells in non-severe SARS-CoV-2 infection (dated by TCRdb to about 2021). The study in broad terms: TCR sequencing used bulk RNA from unsorted whole blood, so alpha and beta chains could not be paired.

Sequences MNHEY (CDR1) and SVGAGI (CDR2) are obtained from the germline V gene. Cut back by 3 bases and 6 bases, the V and J ends lie 20 bases apart. Measured from the cysteine to the phenylalanine, the CDR3 is 17 residues long. This entry keeps only the CDR3 DNA: 51 bases, framed from base 1. Libraries were prepared through 5' RACE. Sequencing instrument: NextSeq 500. The TCR library protocol attached unique molecular identifiers to individual cDNA molecules to correct for sequencing error and PCR bias. Both TCR alpha and beta chains were sequenced, and tight co-correlation was observed between alpha and beta sequence abundances in each sample. On the authors' methods: V gene, J gene and CDR3 annotation of TCR sequences was performed with Decombinator V4. TCRs were defined as expanded if a significant change between any two time points was detected under a Poisson model with p below 0.0001. TCR abundances were normalised to the total number of TCRs sequenced per sample and were expressed as counts per million. TRAV1-2 paired with TRAJ12, TRAJ20 or TRAJ33 defined MAIT TCRs, while TRAV10 paired with TRAJ18 defined iNKT TCRs. VDJdb, accessed on 1 November 2021, was searched for TCRs annotated for CMV, EBV and SARS-CoV-2, and TCRs annotated for more than one antigen were excluded. TCRdb itself trimmed the public reads at Q25 with fastp, ran MiXCR and retained productive beta chains. Each entry merges the rows of one CDR3 protein and shows their most common DNA and genes. In this record, the V and J calls reflect TCRdb's handling and not the investigators' own analysis. In this sample the table shows 97,000 or so distinct CDR3 sequences, approximately 11% of which occur a single time. In total, the top ten clones hold under 5% of the sample.

A case-control design nested within a healthcare worker cohort in London, UK, was used, with weekly nasopharyngeal swab PCR tests and blood sampling performed. Healthcare workers were recruited between 23 and 31 March 2020, during the week of the UK lockdown, and were followed weekly for up to roughly 16 weeks. What the work shows at the level of the full study, not this receptor alone: VDJdb matching was skewed toward anti-spike CD8 responses and likely underestimated virus-specific expansions by missing private and CD4 specificities.

This clonotype was seen repeatedly, ten times or more. Which antigen it targets is not known. Base quality data are lacking; no much larger clone is found one base away. This material consisted of whole blood, taken at baseline. Recombination linked TRBV6-5 to TRBJ1-4, with TRBD1 as a weak D call on 5 bases. This sequence was found in an adult who was a healthcare worker with PCR-confirmed SARS-CoV-2 infection or an uninfected control (not recorded which). In nucleotides, the sequence is TGTGCCAGCAGTTATGGGGGAACCTCATCGCGCTATGAAAAACTGTTTTTT. It specifies CASSYGGTSSRYEKLFF.